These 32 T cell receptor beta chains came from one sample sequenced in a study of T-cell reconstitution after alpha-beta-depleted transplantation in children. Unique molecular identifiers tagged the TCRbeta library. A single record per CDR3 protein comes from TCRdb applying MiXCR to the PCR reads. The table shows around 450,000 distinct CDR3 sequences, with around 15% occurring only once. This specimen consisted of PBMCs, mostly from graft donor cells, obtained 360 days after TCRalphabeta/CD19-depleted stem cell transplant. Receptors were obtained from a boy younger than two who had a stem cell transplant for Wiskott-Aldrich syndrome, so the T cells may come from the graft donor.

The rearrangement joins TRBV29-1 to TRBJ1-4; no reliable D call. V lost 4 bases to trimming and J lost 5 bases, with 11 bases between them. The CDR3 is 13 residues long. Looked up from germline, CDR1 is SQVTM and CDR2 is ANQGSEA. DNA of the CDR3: TGCAGCGTTGGGACGACGGAGAATGAAAAACTGTTTTTT. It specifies CSVGTTENEKLFF.

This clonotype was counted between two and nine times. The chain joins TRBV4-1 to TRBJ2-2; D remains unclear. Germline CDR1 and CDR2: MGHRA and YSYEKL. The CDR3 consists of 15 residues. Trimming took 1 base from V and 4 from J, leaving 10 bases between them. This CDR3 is CASSQVGYGTGELFF. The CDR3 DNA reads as TGCGCCAGCAGCCAAGTGGGATACGGCACCGGGGAGCTGTTTTTT.

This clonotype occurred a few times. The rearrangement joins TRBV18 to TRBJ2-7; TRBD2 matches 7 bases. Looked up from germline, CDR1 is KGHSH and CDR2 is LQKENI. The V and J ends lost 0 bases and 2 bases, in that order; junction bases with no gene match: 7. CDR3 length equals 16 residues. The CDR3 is CASSPPGLVRPYEQYF. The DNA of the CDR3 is TGTGCCAGCTCACCACCTGGACTAGTAAGACCCTACGAGCAGTACTTC.

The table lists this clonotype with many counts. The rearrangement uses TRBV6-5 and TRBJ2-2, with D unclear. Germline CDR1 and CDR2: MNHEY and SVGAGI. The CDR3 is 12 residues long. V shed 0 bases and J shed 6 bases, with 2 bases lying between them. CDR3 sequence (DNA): TGTGCCAGCAGTTACTCGGCCGGGGAGCTGTTTTTT. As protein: CASSYSAGELFF.

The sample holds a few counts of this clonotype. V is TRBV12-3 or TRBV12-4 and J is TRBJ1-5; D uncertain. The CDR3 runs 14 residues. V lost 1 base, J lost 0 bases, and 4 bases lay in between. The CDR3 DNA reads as TGTGCCAGCAGTTTAGAGTTTAGCAATCAGCCCCAGCATTTT. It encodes CASSLEFSNQPQHF.

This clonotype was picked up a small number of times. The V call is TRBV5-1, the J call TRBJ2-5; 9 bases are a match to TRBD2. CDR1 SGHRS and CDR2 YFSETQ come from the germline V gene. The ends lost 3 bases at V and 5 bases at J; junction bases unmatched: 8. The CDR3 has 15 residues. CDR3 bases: TGCGCCAGCAGCTCTCCGCGGGGGGGCTATGAGACCCAGTACTTC. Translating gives CASSSPRGGYETQYF.

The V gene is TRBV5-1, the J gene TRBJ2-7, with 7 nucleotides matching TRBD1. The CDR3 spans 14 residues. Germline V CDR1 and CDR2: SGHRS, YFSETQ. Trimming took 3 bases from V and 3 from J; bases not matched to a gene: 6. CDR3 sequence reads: CASSSTGARYEQYF. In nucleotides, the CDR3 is TGCGCCAGCAGCTCCACAGGGGCCCGCTACGAGCAGTACTTC.

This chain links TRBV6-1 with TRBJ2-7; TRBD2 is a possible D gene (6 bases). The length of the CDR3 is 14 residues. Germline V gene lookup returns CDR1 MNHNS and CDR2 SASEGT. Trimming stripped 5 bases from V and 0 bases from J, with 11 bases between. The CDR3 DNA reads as TGTGCCAGCAGTCCCAAGACTAGCTCCTACGAGCAGTACTTC. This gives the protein CASSPKTSSYEQYF.

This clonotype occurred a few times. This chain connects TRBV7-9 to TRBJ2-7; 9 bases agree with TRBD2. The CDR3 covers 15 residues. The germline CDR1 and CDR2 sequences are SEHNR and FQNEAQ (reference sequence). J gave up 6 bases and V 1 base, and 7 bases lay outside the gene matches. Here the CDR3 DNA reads TGTGCCAGCAGCTTAGGCGGGGGGGCCTTATCCGAGCAGTACTTC. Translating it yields CASSLGGGALSEQYF. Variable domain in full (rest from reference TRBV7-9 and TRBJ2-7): DTGVSQNPRHKITKRGQNVTFRCDPISEHNRLYWYRQTLGQGPEFLTYFQNEAQLEKSRLLSDRFSAERPKGSFSTLEIQRTEQGDSAMYLCASSLGGGALSEQYFGPGTRLTVT.

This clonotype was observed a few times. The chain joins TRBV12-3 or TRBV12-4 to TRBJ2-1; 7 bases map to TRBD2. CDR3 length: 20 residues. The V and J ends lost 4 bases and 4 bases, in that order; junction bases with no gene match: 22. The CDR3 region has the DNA TGTGCCAGCAGTTCGTTACCGGGACTAAGGGGAGGTCCTTTATACAATGAGCAGTTCTTC. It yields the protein CASSSLPGLRGGPLYNEQFF.

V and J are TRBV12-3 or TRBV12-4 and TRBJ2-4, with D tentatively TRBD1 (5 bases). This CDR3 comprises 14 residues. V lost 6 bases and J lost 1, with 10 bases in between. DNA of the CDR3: TGTGCCAGCAGCCGACAGACGGCCAAAAACATTCAGTACTTC. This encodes CASSRQTAKNIQYF.

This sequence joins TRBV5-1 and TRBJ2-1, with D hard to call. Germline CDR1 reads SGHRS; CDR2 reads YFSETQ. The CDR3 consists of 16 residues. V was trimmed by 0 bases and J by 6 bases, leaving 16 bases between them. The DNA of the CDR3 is TGCGCCAGCAGCTTGGACGCGTCAAGAGGCGGCAATGAGCAGTTCTTC. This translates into CASSLDASRGGNEQFF.

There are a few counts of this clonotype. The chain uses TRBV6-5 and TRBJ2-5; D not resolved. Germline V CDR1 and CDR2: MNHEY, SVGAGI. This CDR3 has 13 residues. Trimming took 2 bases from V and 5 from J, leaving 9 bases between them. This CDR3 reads CASSYGVEETQYF. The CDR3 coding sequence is TGTGCCAGCAGTTACGGGGTCGAGGAGACCCAGTACTTC.

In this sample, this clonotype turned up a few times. CDR3 sequence: CASSLSPTEETQYF. The CDR3 DNA reads TGCGCCAGCAGCTTGAGTCCGACAGAAGAGACCCAGTACTTC. V is TRBV5-1 and J is TRBJ2-5; D possibly corresponds to TRBD1 (5 bases). Trimming took 1 base from V and 3 from J, leaving 10 bases between them. The CDR3 contains 14 residues. The germline V gene has CDR1 SGHRS and CDR2 YFSETQ.

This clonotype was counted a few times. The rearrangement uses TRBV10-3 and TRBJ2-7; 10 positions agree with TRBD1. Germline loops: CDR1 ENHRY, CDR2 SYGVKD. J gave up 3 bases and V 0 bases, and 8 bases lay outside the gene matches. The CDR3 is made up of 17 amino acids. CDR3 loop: CAISESILRDRGYEQYF. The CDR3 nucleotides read TGTGCCATCAGTGAGTCTATTTTGCGGGACAGGGGCTACGAGCAGTACTTC.

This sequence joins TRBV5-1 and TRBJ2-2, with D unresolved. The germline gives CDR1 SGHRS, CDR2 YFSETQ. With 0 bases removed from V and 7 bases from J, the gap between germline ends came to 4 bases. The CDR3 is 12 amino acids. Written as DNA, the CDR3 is TGCGCCAGCAGCTTGGAGTTCGGGGAGCTGTTTTTT. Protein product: CASSLEFGELFF.

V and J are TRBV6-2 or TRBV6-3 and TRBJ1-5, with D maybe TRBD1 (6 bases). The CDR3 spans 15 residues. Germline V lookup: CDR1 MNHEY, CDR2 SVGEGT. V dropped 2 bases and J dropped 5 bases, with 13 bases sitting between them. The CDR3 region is CASSYRDTGYQPQHF. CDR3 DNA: TGTGCCAGCAGTTACAGGGACACCGGCTATCAGCCCCAGCATTTT.

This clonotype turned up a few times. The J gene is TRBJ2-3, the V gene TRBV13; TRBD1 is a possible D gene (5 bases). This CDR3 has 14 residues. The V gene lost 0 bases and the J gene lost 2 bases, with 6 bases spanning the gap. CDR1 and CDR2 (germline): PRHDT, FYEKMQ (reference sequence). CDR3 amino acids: CASSLGRATDTQYF. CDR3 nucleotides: TGTGCCAGCAGCTTAGGCAGGGCCACAGATACGCAGTATTTT.

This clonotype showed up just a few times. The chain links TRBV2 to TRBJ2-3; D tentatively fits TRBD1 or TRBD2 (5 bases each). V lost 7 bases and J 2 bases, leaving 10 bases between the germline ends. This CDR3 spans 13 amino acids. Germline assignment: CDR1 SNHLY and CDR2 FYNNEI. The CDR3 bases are TGTGCCAGCATACGGGACCCCACAGATACGCAGTATTTT. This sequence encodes CASIRDPTDTQYF. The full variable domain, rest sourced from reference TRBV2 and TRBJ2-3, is EPEVTQTPSHQVTQMGQEVILRCVPISNHLYFYWYRQILGQKVEFLVSFYNNEISEKSEIFDDQFSVERPDGSNFTLKIRSTKLEDSAMYFCASIRDPTDTQYFGPGTRLTVL.

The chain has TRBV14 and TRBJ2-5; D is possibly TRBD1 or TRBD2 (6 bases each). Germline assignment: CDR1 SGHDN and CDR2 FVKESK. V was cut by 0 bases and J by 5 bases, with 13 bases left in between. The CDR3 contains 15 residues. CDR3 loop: CASSQDRGQWETQYF. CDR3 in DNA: TGTGCCAGCAGCCAAGATCGGGGGCAATGGGAGACCCAGTACTTC.

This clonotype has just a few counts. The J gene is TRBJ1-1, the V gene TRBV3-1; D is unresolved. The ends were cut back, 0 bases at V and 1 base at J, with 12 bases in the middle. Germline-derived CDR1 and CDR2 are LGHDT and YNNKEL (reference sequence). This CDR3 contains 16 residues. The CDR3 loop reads CASSQDIFAGNTEAFF. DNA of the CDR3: TGTGCCAGCAGCCAAGATATCTTCGCCGGGAACACTGAAGCTTTCTTT.

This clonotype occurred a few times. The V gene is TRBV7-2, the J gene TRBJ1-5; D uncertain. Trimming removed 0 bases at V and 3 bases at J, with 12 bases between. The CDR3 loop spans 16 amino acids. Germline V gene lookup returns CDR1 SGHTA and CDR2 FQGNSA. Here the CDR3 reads CASSLARVGTNQPQHF. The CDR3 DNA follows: TGTGCCAGCAGCTTAGCGCGCGTTGGAACCAATCAGCCCCAGCATTTT. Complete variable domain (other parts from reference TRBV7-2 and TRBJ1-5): GAGVSQSPSNKVTEKGKDVELRCDPISGHTALYWYRQSLGQGLEFLIYFQGNSAPDKSGLPSDRFSAERTGGSVSTLTIQRTQQEDSAVYLCASSLARVGTNQPQHFGDGTRLSIL.

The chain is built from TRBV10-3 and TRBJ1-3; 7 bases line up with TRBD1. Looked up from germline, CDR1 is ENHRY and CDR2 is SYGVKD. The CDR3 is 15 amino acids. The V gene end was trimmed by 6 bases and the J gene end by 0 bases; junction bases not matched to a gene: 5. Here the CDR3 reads CAIRSDRDSGNTIYF. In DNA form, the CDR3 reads TGTGCCATCAGGTCCGACAGGGACTCTGGAAACACCATATATTTT.

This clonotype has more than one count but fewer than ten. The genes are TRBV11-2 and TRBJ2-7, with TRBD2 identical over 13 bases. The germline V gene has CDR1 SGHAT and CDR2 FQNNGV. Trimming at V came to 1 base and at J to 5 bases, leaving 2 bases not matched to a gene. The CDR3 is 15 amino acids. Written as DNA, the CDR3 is TGTGCCAGCAGCTTAGGGACTAGCGGGAGAGACGAGCAGTACTTC. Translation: CASSLGTSGRDEQYF.

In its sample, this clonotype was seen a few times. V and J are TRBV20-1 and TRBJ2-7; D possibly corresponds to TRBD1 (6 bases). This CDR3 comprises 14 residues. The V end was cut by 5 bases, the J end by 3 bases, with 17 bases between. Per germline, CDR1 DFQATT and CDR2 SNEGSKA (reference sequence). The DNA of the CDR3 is TGCAGTGCTTTTTTTCCTCCAGGGGACTACGAGCAGTACTTC. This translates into CSAFFPPGDYEQYF.

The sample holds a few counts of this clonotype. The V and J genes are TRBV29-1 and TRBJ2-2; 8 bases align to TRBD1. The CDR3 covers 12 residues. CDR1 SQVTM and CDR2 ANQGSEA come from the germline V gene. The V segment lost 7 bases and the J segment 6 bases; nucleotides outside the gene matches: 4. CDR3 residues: CSAGGAAGELFF. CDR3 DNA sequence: TGCAGCGCAGGGGGCGCGGCCGGGGAGCTGTTTTTT.

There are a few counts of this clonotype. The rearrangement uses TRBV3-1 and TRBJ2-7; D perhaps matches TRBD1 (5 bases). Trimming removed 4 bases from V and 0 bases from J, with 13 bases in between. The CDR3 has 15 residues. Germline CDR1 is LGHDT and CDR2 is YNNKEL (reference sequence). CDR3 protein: CASSLTPDNSYEQYF. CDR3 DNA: TGTGCCAGCAGCCTCACCCCGGACAACTCCTACGAGCAGTACTTC.

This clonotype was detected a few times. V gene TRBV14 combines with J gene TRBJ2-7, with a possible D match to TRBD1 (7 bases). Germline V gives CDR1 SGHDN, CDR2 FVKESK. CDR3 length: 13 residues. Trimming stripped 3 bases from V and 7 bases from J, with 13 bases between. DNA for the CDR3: TGTGCCAGCAGCCACCTCAGGGGGACTGAGCAGTACTTC. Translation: CASSHLRGTEQYF. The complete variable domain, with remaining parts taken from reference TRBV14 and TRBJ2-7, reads EAGVTQFPSHSVIEKGQTVTLRCDPISGHDNLYWYRRVMGKEIKFLLHFVKESKQDESGMPNNRFLAERTGGTYSTLKVQPAELEDSGVYFCASSHLRGTEQYFGPGTRLTVT.

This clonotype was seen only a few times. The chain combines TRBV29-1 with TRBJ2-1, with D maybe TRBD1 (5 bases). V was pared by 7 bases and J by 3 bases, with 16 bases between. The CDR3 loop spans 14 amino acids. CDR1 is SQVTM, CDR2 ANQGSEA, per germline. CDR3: CSAQDSYNYNEQFF. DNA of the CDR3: TGCAGCGCACAAGACAGTTATAACTACAATGAGCAGTTCTTC.

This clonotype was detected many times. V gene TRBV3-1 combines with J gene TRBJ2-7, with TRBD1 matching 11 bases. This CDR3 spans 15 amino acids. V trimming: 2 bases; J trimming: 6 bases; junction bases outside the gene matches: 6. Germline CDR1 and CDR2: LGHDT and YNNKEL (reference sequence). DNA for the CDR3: TGTGCCAGCAGCCAAAGGGGACAGGGGGGACTCGAGCAGTACTTC. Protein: CASSQRGQGGLEQYF.

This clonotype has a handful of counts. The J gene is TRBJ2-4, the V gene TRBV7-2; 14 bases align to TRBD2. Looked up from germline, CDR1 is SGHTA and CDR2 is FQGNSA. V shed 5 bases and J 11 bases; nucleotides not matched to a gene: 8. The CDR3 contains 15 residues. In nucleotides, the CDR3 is TGTGCCAGCAGCCCACCCGGACTAGCGGGGGGTTTTCAGTACTTC. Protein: CASSPPGLAGGFQYF.

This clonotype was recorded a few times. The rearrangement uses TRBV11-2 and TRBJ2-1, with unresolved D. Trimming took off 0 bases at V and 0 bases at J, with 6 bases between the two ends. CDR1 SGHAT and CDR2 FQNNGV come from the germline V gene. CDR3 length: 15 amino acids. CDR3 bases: TGTGCCAGCAGCTTAGATCTTAGCTCCTACAATGAGCAGTTCTTC. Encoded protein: CASSLDLSSYNEQFF. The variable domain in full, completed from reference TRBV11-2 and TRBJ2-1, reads EAGVAQSPRYKIIEKRQSVAFWCNPISGHATLYWYQQILGQGPKLLIQFQNNGVVDDSQLPKDRFSAERLKGVDSTLKIQPAKLEDSAVYLCASSLDLSSYNEQFFGPGTRLTVL.